The 18 T cell receptor beta chains below come from one sample, sequenced in a study of cytomegalovirus exposure and HLA in healthy donors (dated by TCRdb to between 2016 and 2019). Libraries were built with the immunoSEQ multiplex PCR assay. TCRdb took this table from immuneACCESS and kept in-frame rearrangements with V and J called. Such tables lack part of the clones; where checked against another copy, unresolved V genes explain under half of the gap, and the rest is unexplained. The sample table records roughly 120,000 clones; about 83% of these occur just once. The ten largest account for approximately 2.3% of the sample. The sequencing sample was made of PBMCs. Receptors were obtained from a woman aged 30 to 39 in good health and CMV-seronegative.

In DNA, the CDR3 is TGTGCCAGCAGCCCGGACAGGGGAGGGGAGCAGTTCTTC. Translation: CASSPDRGGEQFF. This sequence joins TRBV11-2 and TRBJ2-1; 9 positions agree with TRBD1. V shed 5 bases, J shed 10 bases, and the junction held 6 bases outside the gene matches. Germline CDR1 and CDR2: SGHAT and FQNNGV. The CDR3 consists of 13 residues.

The rearrangement links TRBV5-1 to TRBJ1-1; no clear D gene. V gave up 0 bases and J gave up 0 bases, with 12 bases separating them. The CDR3 extends over 16 amino acids. CDR1 and CDR2 (germline): SGHRS, YFSETQ. The chain's CDR3 is CASSLGGFGMNTEAFF. The CDR3 DNA reads TGCGCCAGCAGCTTGGGAGGGTTCGGAATGAACACTGAAGCTTTCTTT.

The chain links TRBV5-1 to TRBJ2-3; 14 nucleotides align to TRBD2. The CDR3 contains 16 residues. Trimming removed 3 bases from V and 6 bases from J; junction bases left unmatched: 6. CDR1 is SGHRS, CDR2 YFSETQ, per germline. The CDR3 region has the DNA TGCGCCAGCAGCTGGGGAGGACTAGCGGGGGGTGATACGCAGTATTTT. Translated: CASSWGGLAGGDTQYF.

This chain links TRBV11-3 with TRBJ1-1; TRBD1 matches 9 bases. The CDR3 is 14 amino acids. The germline V gene encodes CDR1 SGHNT and CDR2 YENEEA. Trimming cost V 5 bases and J 4 bases; bases outside gene matches: 5. This CDR3 reads CASSTTGGGTEAFF. The CDR3 region has the DNA TGTGCCAGCAGCACCACAGGGGGCGGCACTGAAGCTTTCTTT.

V and J are TRBV7-3 and TRBJ2-1; D perhaps matches TRBD1 (5 bases). This CDR3 region has 13 residues. The germline V gene has CDR1 SGHTA and CDR2 FQGTGA. V was trimmed by 2 bases and J by 5 bases, leaving 7 bases between them. CDR3 in DNA: TGTGCCAGCAGCTTAGCCAGGGACAATGAGCAGTTCTTC. Translating gives CASSLARDNEQFF. The full variable domain, rest sourced from reference TRBV7-3 and TRBJ2-1, is GAGVSQTPSNKVTEKGKYVELRCDPISGHTALYWYRQSLGQGPEFLIYFQGTGAADDSGLPNDRFFAVRPEGSVSTLKIQRTERGDSAVYLCASSLARDNEQFFGPGTRLTVL.

V usage is TRBV19 and J usage is TRBJ2-1; 9 positions match TRBD2. This CDR3 region has 16 residues. Per germline, CDR1 LNHDA and CDR2 SQIVND (reference sequence). The V segment lost 3 bases and the J segment 4 bases; nucleotides outside the gene matches: 7. For the CDR3, the DNA is TGTGCCAGTAGTATGGCGAGCGGGGGGATTTACAATGAGCAGTTCTTC. As protein: CASSMASGGIYNEQFF.

This chain uses TRBV9 with TRBJ2-2; 9 bases map to TRBD2. Germline assignment: CDR1 SGDLS and CDR2 YYNGEE. V lost 0 bases to trimming and J lost 6 bases; unmatched junction nucleotides: 3. The CDR3 runs to 15 residues. The CDR3 loop reads CASSVVAGGPGELFF. The CDR3 DNA reads as TGTGCCAGCAGCGTAGTGGCGGGGGGGCCCGGGGAGCTGTTTTTT.

The gene calls are TRBV7-2 and TRBJ2-2, with a weak D call TRBD1 (5 bases). The CDR3 covers 13 residues. The V gene lost 5 bases and the J gene lost 5 bases, with 9 bases spanning the gap. The germline CDR1 and CDR2 sequences are SGHTA and FQGNSA. The CDR3: CASSGTGTGELFF. The CDR3 nucleotides are TGTGCCAGCAGCGGAACAGGTACCGGGGAGCTGTTTTTT.

The genes are TRBV27 and TRBJ2-1, with 13 bases fitting TRBD2. The length of the CDR3 is 20 residues. V was clipped by 4 bases and J by 0 bases; unmatched bases: 12. The germline V gene encodes CDR1 MNHEY and CDR2 SMNVEV (reference sequence). CDR3 residues: CASSSWTSGGLKSSYNEQFF. In DNA form, the CDR3 reads TGTGCCAGCAGTTCATGGACTAGCGGGGGACTAAAGAGCTCCTACAATGAGCAGTTCTTC.

The chain has TRBV29-1 and TRBJ1-5; 9 positions match TRBD1. Germline V gene lookup returns CDR1 SQVTM and CDR2 ANQGSEA. CDR3 size: 15 residues. V was pared by 4 bases and J by 3 bases, with 7 bases of the junction left unmatched. Written as DNA, the CDR3 is TGCAGCGTTGGGGTTGGACAGGGGTTCAATCAGCCCCAGCATTTT. Its translation: CSVGVGQGFNQPQHF.

J is TRBJ2-7 and V is TRBV18; 8 nucleotides align to TRBD1. V lost 0 bases and J lost 1; bases outside the gene matches: 2. Germline CDR1 reads KGHSH; CDR2 reads LQKENI. This CDR3 contains 15 residues. CDR3 sequence reads: CASSPPRQGSYEQYF. CDR3 DNA: TGTGCCAGCTCACCACCCAGACAGGGGTCCTACGAGCAGTACTTC.

The chain employs TRBV6-5 and TRBJ2-5; 12 bases are shared with TRBD1. The V gene end was trimmed by 8 bases and the J gene end by 5 bases; junction bases not matched to a gene: 6. CDR1 and CDR2 from the germline V gene are MNHEY and SVGAGI. This CDR3 has 14 amino acids. The CDR3 coding sequence is TGTGCCAGCGGGGGACAGGGGGCAGGGGAGACCCAGTACTTC. It specifies CASGGQGAGETQYF.

The chain employs TRBV20-1 and TRBJ2-7; possible D gene TRBD2, 6 bases. With 5 bases removed from V and 7 bases from J, the gap between germline ends came to 12 bases. Germline V gives CDR1 DFQATT, CDR2 SNEGSKA (reference sequence). This CDR3 comprises 11 residues. The CDR3 here is CSAQGAGEQYF. CDR3 sequence (DNA): TGCAGTGCTCAGGGTGCGGGAGAGCAGTACTTC.

The rearrangement links TRBV12-5 to TRBJ1-5, with D maybe TRBD1 (6 bases). The germline V and J ends were trimmed by 5 bases and 5 bases, with 28 bases remaining between them. The CDR3 contains 19 residues. Germline CDR1 and CDR2: LGHNT and FRNRAP. The DNA for the CDR3 is TGTGCTAGTGGTGAACACCGACAGGTTGGATGGGGCATGTATCAGCCCCAGCATTTT. It yields the protein CASGEHRQVGWGMYQPQHF.

This sequence joins TRBV4-3 and TRBJ2-2; D remains unclear. In germline, CDR1 is LGHNA, CDR2 YSLEER. V lost 4 bases, J lost 0 bases, and 12 bases lay in between. CDR3 length: 16 amino acids. CDR3 protein: CASSPWRQANTGELFF. The CDR3 bases are TGCGCCAGCAGCCCCTGGCGCCAGGCGAACACCGGGGAGCTGTTTTTT.

The genes are TRBV2 and TRBJ2-5, with D unresolved. CDR1 and CDR2 from the germline V gene are SNHLY and FYNNEI. The CDR3 covers 13 residues. V lost 3 bases and J lost 2, with 7 bases in between. Here the CDR3 DNA reads TGTGCCAGCAGTGATGGGCAGCAAGAGACCCAGTACTTC. The encoded protein is CASSDGQQETQYF. The full variable domain, in which reference TRBV2 and TRBJ2-5 provide the parts outside the CDR3, is EPEVTQTPSHQVTQMGQEVILRCVPISNHLYFYWYRQILGQKVEFLVSFYNNEISEKSEIFDDQFSVERPDGSNFTLKIRSTKLEDSAMYFCASSDGQQETQYFGPGTRLLVL.

The CDR3 reads CASSPYRSAQETQYF. In nucleotides, the CDR3 is TGTGCCAGCTCACCGTACAGGTCAGCTCAAGAGACCCAGTACTTC. The chain employs TRBV18 and TRBJ2-5, with D perhaps TRBD1 (5 bases). V was trimmed by 3 bases and J by 2 bases, leaving 13 bases between them. Looked up from germline, CDR1 is KGHSH and CDR2 is LQKENI. This CDR3 region has 15 residues.

The chain couples TRBV6-1 to TRBJ2-7; a possible D gene is TRBD2 (5 bases). The V gene lost 3 bases and the J gene lost 1 base, with 7 bases spanning the gap. This CDR3 is 13 amino acids long. CDR1 MNHNS and CDR2 SASEGT come from the germline V gene. CDR3 sequence reads: CASSEEASYEQYF. The DNA of the CDR3 is TGTGCCAGCAGTGAGGAGGCATCCTACGAGCAGTACTTC.